A single sample gave rise to the 3 T cell receptor beta chains below, sequenced in a study of cytomegalovirus exposure and HLA in healthy donors. With 60 Vbeta and 13 Jbeta primers, the PCR was carried out. TCRdb keeps only in-frame clones here, not all; method: immunoSEQ multiplex PCR. This table has 150,000 or so clones, 70% to 85% appearing once. Material for sequencing was PBMCs. The receptors shown here come from a woman in her thirties or forties in good health and CMV-seronegative.

This clone was counted once. This chain joins TRBV7-9 and TRBJ2-7; D might be TRBD1 (5 bases). V lost 3 bases to trimming and J lost 0 bases, with 9 bases between them. The germline V gene has CDR1 SEHNR and CDR2 FQNEAQ (reference sequence). The length of the CDR3 is 14 residues. The CDR3 sequence is CASSFQGSSYEQYF. In nucleotides, the CDR3 is TGTGCCAGCAGCTTCCAGGGCAGCTCCTACGAGCAGTACTTC.

This clone has more than one count but fewer than ten. The chain is built from TRBV13 and TRBJ2-3; tentatively, D is TRBD2 (5 bases). There are 15 residues in the CDR3. Germline CDR1 PRHDT, CDR2 FYEKMQ (reference sequence). V lost 3 bases, J lost 6 bases, and 16 bases lay in between. The CDR3 sequence: CASSFEGPDQDTQYF. In nucleotides, the CDR3 is TGTGCCAGCAGCTTCGAGGGCCCGGACCAGGATACGCAGTATTTT. The entire variable domain, with the rest obtained from reference TRBV13 and TRBJ2-3, is as follows: AAGVIQSPRHLIKEKRETATLKCYPIPRHDTVYWYQQGPGQDPQFLISFYEKMQSDKGSIPDRFSAQQFSDYHSELNMSSLELGDSALYFCASSFEGPDQDTQYFGPGTRLTVL.

This clone was found a few times. This chain uses TRBV7-2 with TRBJ2-3; perhaps TRBD2 as D (5 bases). Germline V gene data show CDR1 as SGHTA and CDR2 as FQGNSA. The CDR3 covers 13 residues. Trimming pared 4 bases from V and 2 bases from J, leaving 7 bases between. The CDR3 spells CASSSRATDTQYF. CDR3 bases: TGTGCCAGCAGCTCGCGGGCCACAGATACGCAGTATTTT.